A single sample gave rise to the 21 T cell receptor beta chains below, sequenced in a study of identifying expanded T cells in peripheral blood. Some clones are missing from TCRdb's copy, which holds only in-frame ones; the method was immunoSEQ multiplex PCR. Of 90,000 to 100,000 clones detected, approximately 91% appear once; the ten largest clones hold approximately 5%. Sequencing used blood. The receptors were gathered from a person aged 18 to 75 in good health.

This chain connects TRBV5-6 to TRBJ2-2, with D unresolved. V was shortened by 4 bases and J by 7 bases, with 11 bases between the two germline ends. The V gene's germline CDR1 is SGHDT and CDR2 YYEEEE. This CDR3 comprises 13 residues. The CDR3 loop reads CASSRASFGELFF. In nucleotides, the CDR3 is TGTGCCAGCAGCCGCGCTAGTTTCGGGGAGCTGTTTTTT.

J is TRBJ1-6 and V is TRBV2; 7 bases agree with TRBD1. Unmatched junction bases numbered 7, after V lost 7 bases and J lost 7 bases. Germline CDR1 and CDR2: SNHLY and FYNNEI. This CDR3 region has 14 residues. This CDR3 is CASTWEQGNSPLHF. The CDR3 DNA reads TGTGCCAGCACGTGGGAACAGGGGAATTCACCCCTCCACTTT.

The chain carries TRBV13 and TRBJ1-1; weak D call: TRBD1 (5 bases). This CDR3 has 14 residues. Germline loops: CDR1 PRHDT, CDR2 FYEKMQ (reference sequence). With 5 bases removed from V and 7 bases from J, the gap between germline ends came to 17 bases. CDR3 sequence reads: CASSPGGGPGEAFF. The CDR3 coding sequence is TGTGCCAGCAGCCCGGGGGGAGGGCCGGGTGAAGCTTTCTTT.

V is TRBV2 and J is TRBJ1-4, with a tentative D call TRBD1 (5 bases). Trimming left V 7 bases short and J 6 bases short, with 12 bases between. The CDR3 length is 13 residues. From germline, CDR1 is SNHLY and CDR2 FYNNEI. The CDR3 nucleotides read TGTGCCAGCAACGGGGCTGCATATGAAAAACTGTTTTTT. Translation: CASNGAAYEKLFF.

The chain has TRBV19 and TRBJ2-1; 10 bases agree with TRBD1. V gave up 6 bases and J gave up 3 bases; unmatched junction bases: 14. The germline CDR1 and CDR2 sequences are LNHDA and SQIVND (reference sequence). The length of the CDR3 is 18 residues. Written as DNA, the CDR3 is TGTGCCAGTAGCTCTCAAAGGGGGACAGGGGCGAACTACAATGAGCAGTTCTTC. Amino acid sequence: CASSSQRGTGANYNEQFF.

This chain connects TRBV10-1 to TRBJ2-3; D uncertain. V was cut by 5 bases and J by 1 base, with 16 bases left in between. Germline loops: CDR1 WNHNN, CDR2 SYGVQD (reference sequence). The CDR3 length is 16 residues. The CDR3 here is CASSRSLTGRTDTQYF. The CDR3 DNA follows: TGCGCCAGCAGTAGGTCCCTGACCGGCCGCACAGATACGCAGTATTTT.

The J gene is TRBJ1-2, the V gene TRBV6-5; D remains unclear. The V gene's germline CDR1 is MNHEY and CDR2 SVGAGI. Trimming took 5 bases from V and 7 from J, leaving 17 bases between them. This CDR3 contains 14 residues. In DNA, the CDR3 is TGTGCCAGCAGTGAACGCATTTCTGGTACTGGCTACACCTTC. As protein: CASSERISGTGYTF.

The rearrangement joins TRBV30 to TRBJ1-1, with TRBD1 matching 7 bases. The CDR3 extends over 15 amino acids. Germline CDR1 reads GTSNPN; CDR2 reads SVGIG (reference sequence). The V and J ends lost 3 bases and 3 bases, in that order; junction bases with no gene match: 10. The CDR3: CAWRPRTGGDTEAFF. Written as DNA, the CDR3 is TGTGCCTGGAGGCCAAGGACAGGCGGGGACACTGAAGCTTTCTTT. Full variable domain (outside the CDR3, taken from reference TRBV30 and TRBJ1-1): SQTIHQWPATLVQPVGSPLSLECTVEGTSNPNLYWYRQAAGRGLQLLFYSVGIGQISSEVPQNLSASRPQDRQFILSSKKLLLSDSGFYLCAWRPRTGGDTEAFFGQGTRLTVV.

The chain has TRBV9 and TRBJ2-7; D is perhaps TRBD1 (7 bases). Germline V gene data show CDR1 as SGDLS and CDR2 as YYNGEE. The CDR3 has 15 residues. V lost 4 bases and J lost 1, with 15 bases in between. Here the CDR3 reads CASSSRQGGSYEQYF. CDR3 nucleotide sequence: TGTGCCAGCAGCTCCCGGCAGGGGGGTTCCTACGAGCAGTACTTC.

This chain uses TRBV19 with TRBJ2-2, with TRBD2 as a possible D gene (5 bases). CDR1 and CDR2 from the germline V gene are LNHDA and SQIVND (reference sequence). V was cut by 7 bases and J by 2 bases, with 17 bases left in between. The CDR3 covers 16 residues. This CDR3 reads CASKWRTGFNTGELFF. The CDR3 DNA follows: TGTGCCAGTAAGTGGCGGACGGGATTCAACACCGGGGAGCTGTTTTTT. Complete variable domain (other parts from reference TRBV19 and TRBJ2-2): DGGITQSPKYLFRKEGQNVTLSCEQNLNHDAMYWYRQDPGQGLRLIYYSQIVNDFQKGDIAEGYSVSREKKESFPLTVTSAQKNPTAFYLCASKWRTGFNTGELFFGEGSRLTVL.

CDR3 DNA: TGTGCCAGCAGTCCCCGGGGCCTATTCGGAGGGGCTAGGGACTATGGCTACACCTTC. Residues: CASSPRGLFGGARDYGYTF. The V and J genes are TRBV27 and TRBJ1-2, with D perhaps matching TRBD1 (5 bases). Trimming stripped 5 bases from V and 3 bases from J, with 28 bases between. CDR3 length: 19 amino acids. Germline V gene lookup returns CDR1 MNHEY and CDR2 SMNVEV (reference sequence).

The chain has TRBV19 and TRBJ1-6, with D possibly TRBD1 on 5 matching bases. The CDR3 spans 15 residues. Looked up from germline, CDR1 is LNHDA and CDR2 is SQIVND (reference sequence). V gave up 6 bases and J gave up 0 bases, with 9 bases separating them. The CDR3 DNA reads TGTGCCAGTAGGGGACTCGTCTCCTATAATTCACCCCTCCACTTT. Its translation is CASRGLVSYNSPLHF. The variable domain in full, completed from reference TRBV19 and TRBJ1-6, reads DGGITQSPKYLFRKEGQNVTLSCEQNLNHDAMYWYRQDPGQGLRLIYYSQIVNDFQKGDIAEGYSVSREKKESFPLTVTSAQKNPTAFYLCASRGLVSYNSPLHFGNGTRLTVT.

The rearrangement links TRBV2 to TRBJ1-1, with D maybe TRBD1 (6 bases). The CDR3 loop spans 12 amino acids. The germline CDR1 and CDR2 sequences are SNHLY and FYNNEI. Trimming pared 7 bases from V and 4 bases from J, leaving 10 bases between. CDR3 in DNA: TGTGCCAGCAACGGGGGGCGCACTGAAGCTTTCTTT. Amino acid sequence: CASNGGRTEAFF. Full variable domain (rest looked up from reference TRBV2 and TRBJ1-1): EPEVTQTPSHQVTQMGQEVILRCVPISNHLYFYWYRQILGQKVEFLVSFYNNEISEKSEIFDDQFSVERPDGSNFTLKIRSTKLEDSAMYFCASNGGRTEAFFGQGTRLTVV.

This clone showed up just once. This rearrangement joins TRBV7-2 to TRBJ2-1, with 7 bases fitting TRBD1. CDR3 length: 16 amino acids. The germline V gene encodes CDR1 SGHTA and CDR2 FQGNSA. The V gene end was trimmed by 3 bases and the J gene end by 1 base; junction bases not matched to a gene: 6. The CDR3 sequence: CASSFMAGGSYNEQFF. CDR3 nucleotide sequence: TGTGCCAGCAGCTTTATGGCAGGGGGATCCTACAATGAGCAGTTCTTC.

DNA for the CDR3: TGTGCCAGCTCACCCTCAGGGGGCCGAAGCTCCTACAATGAGCAGTTCTTC. Its translation: CASSPSGGRSSYNEQFF. The rearrangement links TRBV18 to TRBJ2-1; TRBD1 aligns across 8 bases. Trimming removed 3 bases from V and 0 bases from J; junction bases left unmatched: 7. The CDR3 has 17 amino acids. Per germline, CDR1 KGHSH and CDR2 LQKENI.

This rearrangement joins TRBV7-3 to TRBJ2-5, with D hard to call. Between the trimmed V and J ends, which lost 3 bases and 5 bases, there was a span of 13 bases. The CDR3 spans 14 residues. Germline V CDR1 and CDR2: SGHTA, FQGTGA. The CDR3 sequence: CASSLGPHGETQYF. CDR3 bases: TGTGCCAGCAGCTTGGGCCCACACGGGGAGACCCAGTACTTC.

The chain joins TRBV2 to TRBJ1-1; 9 nucleotides align to TRBD1. Trimming at V came to 6 bases and at J to 0 bases, leaving 8 bases not matched to a gene. The CDR3 extends over 16 amino acids. Germline-derived CDR1 and CDR2 are SNHLY and FYNNEI. The chain's CDR3 is CASRHTGQGMNTEAFF. CDR3 DNA sequence: TGTGCCAGCAGGCACACCGGACAGGGGATGAACACTGAAGCTTTCTTT. Looking up the rest from reference TRBV2 and TRBJ1-1 gives the full variable domain: EPEVTQTPSHQVTQMGQEVILRCVPISNHLYFYWYRQILGQKVEFLVSFYNNEISEKSEIFDDQFSVERPDGSNFTLKIRSTKLEDSAMYFCASRHTGQGMNTEAFFGQGTRLTVV.

The J gene is TRBJ2-1, the V gene TRBV5-6; 9 positions agree with TRBD2. The V gene's germline CDR1 is SGHDT and CDR2 YYEEEE. Germline trimming cut 3 bases from V and 7 bases from J; bases unmatched to any gene: 14. This CDR3 has 17 residues. The CDR3 DNA reads as TGTGCCAGCAGCTCCCCAACAGCGGGGGGCAACAGGAATGAGCAGTTCTTC. Translation: CASSSPTAGGNRNEQFF.

CDR3 residues: CASSEQPLGSSSYEQYF. In DNA, the CDR3 is TGTGCCAGCAGTGAACAGCCTCTGGGTTCCAGCTCCTACGAGCAGTACTTC. The chain has TRBV6-1 and TRBJ2-7; D gene unclear. The CDR3 is made up of 17 amino acids. V lost 2 bases, J lost 0 bases, and 17 bases lay in between. CDR1 and CDR2 from the germline V gene are MNHNS and SASEGT.

The sample holds one count of this clone. This chain uses TRBV2 with TRBJ1-1; D possibly corresponds to TRBD1 (6 bases). Germline V CDR1 and CDR2: SNHLY, FYNNEI. The CDR3 extends over 15 amino acids. Trimming shortened V by 6 bases and J by 1 base, and 15 bases separated the two germline ends. The CDR3 DNA reads TGTGCCAGCAGGCTCTTAGGGACACAGAACACTGAAGCTTTCTTT. As protein: CASRLLGTQNTEAFF.

The chain recombines TRBV27 with TRBJ1-5; TRBD1 might be the D (6 bases). V was cut by 3 bases and J by 5 bases, with 11 bases left in between. This CDR3 comprises 14 residues. Germline V gene data show CDR1 as MNHEY and CDR2 as SMNVEV (reference sequence). CDR3 sequence: CASSLKGVHQPQHF. CDR3 coding DNA: TGTGCCAGCAGTTTGAAGGGGGTCCATCAGCCCCAGCATTTT.